A selection of T cell receptor beta chains follows, all from one sample in a study of blood T cell repertoires in COVID-19. Using immunoSEQ multiplex PCR, the repertoire was profiled, and TCRdb retains in-frame clones only, with some absent. Seen here are about 140,000 clones, roughly four fifths observed once, and the top ten hold around 4%. The sequenced material came from peripheral blood. These receptor sequences come from a woman aged 55-69 years with acute or convalescent COVID-19. Each CDR3 is given with its conserved first and last residue.

len,v_gene,j_gene,CDR3aa
14,TRBV18,TRBJ2-7,CASSPGDITYEQYF
16,TRBV25-1,TRBJ2-5,CASSENSGLTQETQYF
14,TRBV29-1,TRBJ2-7,CSVAKPDSFNEQYF
14,TRBV2,TRBJ1-6,CASSEHSANSPLHF
15,TRBV4-1,TRBJ1-3,CASSQEGFAGNTIYF
11,TRBV6-5,TRBJ1-2,CASSFRGGYTF
15,TRBV20-1,TRBJ2-7,CSASGTSGSYYEQYF
17,TRBV10-3,TRBJ2-1,CAISGPSGRPRSDEQFF
12,TRBV29-1,TRBJ1-2,CSATGTSFGYTF
13,TRBV3-1/TRBV3-2,TRBJ1-3,CASSQVRGNTIYF
14,TRBV3-1/TRBV3-2,TRBJ1-6,CASSSGTNNSPLHF
13,TRBV29-1,TRBJ1-1,CSVDRGRGTEAFF
15,TRBV6-1,TRBJ2-2,CASSEVGGGFGELFF
11,TRBV5-1,TRBJ2-7,CASSRDYEQYF
19,TRBV29-1,TRBJ2-1,CSVDGFLSWQGQPGNEQFF
15,TRBV11-1,TRBJ2-7,CASSVLAGVSYEQYF
14,TRBV27,TRBJ2-3,CASSFSRKADTQYF
16,TRBV6-1,TRBJ2-3,CASSVARGGSADTQYF
14,TRBV7-3,TRBJ2-3,CASMASGRGDTQYF
16,TRBV25-1,TRBJ2-1,CASGGTSGSLRNEQFF
14,TRBV2,TRBJ1-2,CASTPDRTFYGYTF
12,TRBV12-3/TRBV12-4,TRBJ2-7,CASSLTRLEQYF
14,TRBV7-2,TRBJ2-7,CASSLASGSYEQYF
15,TRBV11-2,TRBJ2-7,CASTPWGGGSYEQYF
14,TRBV28,TRBJ1-1,CASSLGGTRTEAFF
16,TRBV4-2,TRBJ2-7,CASSPTRDRVSYEQYF
14,TRBV9,TRBJ2-1,CASSVGLALNEQFF
17,TRBV2,TRBJ2-1,CASSKNSGTRVNNEQFF
13,TRBV5-1,TRBJ2-5,CASRRDLQETQYF
17,TRBV5-1,TRBJ2-2,CASSLAPTGGWSGELFF
18,TRBV7-6,TRBJ2-6,CASSLVGIGGSGANVLTF
16,TRBV30,TRBJ2-3,CAWSVRSGASTDTQYF
16,TRBV5-1,TRBJ1-3,CASSQQGASSGNTIYF
16,TRBV6-5,TRBJ1-3,CASSYSPPDSGNTIYF
12,TRBV5-6,TRBJ1-1,CASSLGGGQAFF